The subject of this entry is one T cell receptor beta chain. The data derive from a study of control samples from healthy donors and cancer patients. Data came from immunoSEQ multiplex PCR; TCRdb stores just in-frame clones and leaves some out. The table records about 160,000 clones, around 90% of them present only once. This CDR3 has 17 amino acids. The J segment lost 3 bases and the V segment lost 5 bases, leaving 11 bases of the junction unmatched. Germline CDR1 reads LNHDA; CDR2 reads SQIVND (reference sequence). Sequencing was carried out using blood. The receptor was isolated from a man aged 30-40 years in good health. This chain connects TRBV19 to TRBJ2-2; 8 bases line up with TRBD1. The CDR3 loop reads CASSPSLRGPDTGELFF. The CDR3, as DNA: TGTGCCAGTAGTCCCTCTCTCAGGGGGCCTGACACCGGGGAGCTGTTTTTT.